The 10 T cell receptor beta chains below come from one sample, sequenced in a study of T-cell memory formation after mild COVID-19. TCRdb reprocessed the 5' RACE reads via MiXCR and lists one record per CDR3 protein. The data contain some 130,000 distinct CDR3 sequences, approximately 15% of them singletons. Sequencing used PBMCs or a T cell subset sorted from them (not recorded which). Every receptor here comes from an adult woman who had mild COVID-19 (a few samples of this study predate the infection). Cell type and time point are not known.

The chain employs TRBV5-1 and TRBJ1-1; 9 nucleotides agree with TRBD1. With 3 bases clipped from V and 0 bases from J, the junction kept 6 bases outside the gene matches. The CDR3 covers 16 residues. The germline V gene encodes CDR1 SGHRS and CDR2 YFSETQ. CDR3 DNA sequence: TGCGCCAGCAGCTGGGCCGGGACAGGGTTGAACACTGAAGCTTTCTTT. Its translation: CASSWAGTGLNTEAFF.

This clonotype has only a few counts. V usage is TRBV5-1 and J usage is TRBJ1-1; D not resolved. The CDR3 has 13 residues. Looked up from germline, CDR1 is SGHRS and CDR2 is YFSETQ. Trimming stripped 4 bases from V and 3 bases from J, with 10 bases between. The CDR3 nucleotides are TGCGCCAGCAGCCCCGACGGCTACACTGAAGCTTTCTTT. Translation: CASSPDGYTEAFF.

This clonotype showed up just a few times. The chain couples TRBV5-1 to TRBJ2-7, with a possible D match to TRBD1 (6 bases). The V and J ends lost 0 bases and 1 base respectively, with 23 bases between them. Germline CDR1 reads SGHRS; CDR2 reads YFSETQ. The CDR3 length is 19 residues. The CDR3 coding sequence is TGCGCCAGCAGCTTGGGCAGTCGACCGGGACACTATAAGTCCTACGAGCAGTACTTC. As protein: CASSLGSRPGHYKSYEQYF.

The sample holds a few counts of this clonotype. The chain links TRBV7-6 to TRBJ2-7; 7 bases are a match to TRBD1. Germline CDR1 reads SGHVS; CDR2 reads FNYEAQ. V lost 2 bases to trimming and J lost 1 base; unmatched junction nucleotides: 2. CDR3 length: 14 amino acids. CDR3 bases: TGTGCCAGCAGCTTAATGGGACAGTCCTACGAGCAGTACTTC. It yields the protein CASSLMGQSYEQYF. Based on the CDR3 plus reference TRBV7-6 and TRBJ2-7, the full variable domain is GAGVSQSPRYKVTKRGQDVALRCDPISGHVSLYWYRQALGQGPEFLTYFNYEAQQDKSGLPNDRFSAERPEGSISTLTIQRTEQRDSAMYRCASSLMGQSYEQYFGPGTRLTVT.

In its sample, this clonotype was seen a few times. This sequence joins TRBV4-1 and TRBJ1-1; possible D gene TRBD1, 5 bases. Trimming took 3 bases from V and 6 from J, leaving 11 bases between them. The CDR3 totals 13 residues. Germline CDR1 and CDR2: MGHRA and YSYEKL. In DNA form, the CDR3 reads TGCGCCAGCAGCCAGTCGTTGGGACCTGAAGCTTTCTTT. It codes for CASSQSLGPEAFF.

This clonotype was counted between two and nine times. V is TRBV14 and J is TRBJ1-2; possibly TRBD1 for D (6 bases). There are 14 residues in the CDR3. The ends were cut back, 4 bases at V and 6 bases at J, with 15 bases in the middle. The germline CDR1 and CDR2 sequences are SGHDN and FVKESK. For the CDR3, the DNA is TGTGCCAGCAGCCTCAGCAGGGGTTTTCATGGCTACACCTTC. Its translation: CASSLSRGFHGYTF.

A remark on this clonotype: The junction does not match germline at one end; this may be a read error. J is TRBJ2-2 and V is TRBV7-9; TRBD1 matches at 10 bases. Germline V CDR1 and CDR2: SEHNR, FQNEAQ (reference sequence). The CDR3 runs 15 residues. The CDR3 loop is CASPVGQGYTWELFF. The CDR3 DNA is TGTGCCAGTCCGGTGGGACAGGGGTACACCTGGGAGCTGTTTTTT. The full variable domain, its missing parts supplied by reference TRBV7-9 and TRBJ2-2, is DTGVSQNPRHKITKRGQNVTFRCDPISEHNRLYWYRQTLGQGPEFLTYFQNEAQLEKSRLLSDRFSAERPKGSFSTLEIQRTEQGDSAMYLCASPVGQGYTWELFFGEGSRLTVL.

This clonotype was counted a few times. The chain couples TRBV2 to TRBJ2-7, with 7 bases fitting TRBD1. The CDR3 runs 15 residues. V dropped 5 bases and J dropped 0; count of bases not matched to a gene: 7. The germline V gene has CDR1 SNHLY and CDR2 FYNNEI. The CDR3 loop is CASSSPGQSSYEQYF. The CDR3 DNA reads TGTGCCAGCAGTTCTCCGGGACAGAGCTCCTACGAGCAGTACTTC.

This clonotype turned up a few times. The chain has TRBV6-1 and TRBJ2-5; 7 nucleotides agree with TRBD2. Germline CDR1 and CDR2: MNHNS and SASEGT. The CDR3 loop spans 14 amino acids. Germline trimming cut 2 bases from V and 3 bases from J; bases unmatched to any gene: 3. The CDR3 loop is CASSEWREKETQYF. As DNA, the CDR3 is TGTGCCAGCAGTGAATGGCGGGAGAAAGAGACCCAGTACTTC.

This rearrangement joins TRBV24-1 to TRBJ2-7, with TRBD2 matching over 13 bases. Germline assignment: CDR1 KGHDR and CDR2 SFDVKD. The trim removed 5 bases at V and 4 bases at J, leaving 7 bases unmatched. The CDR3 extends over 16 amino acids. As DNA, the CDR3 is TGTGCCACCAGTGGGACTAGCGGGGGACGCCCGTACGAGCAGTACTTC. Its translation: CATSGTSGGRPYEQYF.